The clone carrying this T cell receptor (beta chain) was counted a single time. This record belongs to a study of blood T cell repertoires in COVID-19. The assay was immunoSEQ multiplex PCR, and TCRdb's table has in-frame clones only and misses some. The sample records about 48,000 clones, 77% being singletons. V was shortened by 2 bases and J by 7 bases, with 7 bases between the two germline ends. The CDR3 is 12 residues long. Germline V gives CDR1 SGHDT, CDR2 YYEEEE. This TCR was sampled from a human donor with active or convalescent COVID-19. The donor label of this sample is uncertain. Sequences were obtained from peripheral blood. The chain is built from TRBV5-6 and TRBJ2-1; D is undetermined. CDR3 DNA: TGTGCCAGCAGCTTACAGTCTAATGAGCAGTTCTTC. Amino acid sequence: CASSLQSNEQFF.